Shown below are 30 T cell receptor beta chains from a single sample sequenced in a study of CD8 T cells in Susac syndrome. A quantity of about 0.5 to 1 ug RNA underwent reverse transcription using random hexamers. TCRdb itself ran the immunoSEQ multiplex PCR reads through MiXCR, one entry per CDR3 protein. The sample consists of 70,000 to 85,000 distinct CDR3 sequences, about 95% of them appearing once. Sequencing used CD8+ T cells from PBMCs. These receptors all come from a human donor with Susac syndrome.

This CDR3 is CASSISGKNEQFF. The CDR3, as DNA: TGTGCCAGTAGTATATCCGGGAAGAATGAGCAGTTCTTC. The V and J genes are TRBV19 and TRBJ2-1; tentatively, D is TRBD2 (5 bases). V gave up 2 bases and J gave up 7 bases, with 9 bases separating them. Germline-derived CDR1 and CDR2 are LNHDA and SQIVND (reference sequence). The CDR3 is made up of 13 amino acids.

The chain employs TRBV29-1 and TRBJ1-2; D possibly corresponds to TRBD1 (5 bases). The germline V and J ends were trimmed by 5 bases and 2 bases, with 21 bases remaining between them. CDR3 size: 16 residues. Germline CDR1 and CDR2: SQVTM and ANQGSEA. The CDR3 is CSVYGISGRANYGYTF. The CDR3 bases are TGCAGCGTTTACGGAATCTCGGGCAGGGCAAACTATGGCTACACCTTC.

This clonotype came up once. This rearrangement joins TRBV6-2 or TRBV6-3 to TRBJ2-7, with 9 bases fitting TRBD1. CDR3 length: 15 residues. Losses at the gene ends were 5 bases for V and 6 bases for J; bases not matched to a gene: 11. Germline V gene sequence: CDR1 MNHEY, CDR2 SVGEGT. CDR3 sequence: CASSVDRGFLGEQYV. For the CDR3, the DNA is TGTGCCAGCAGTGTGGACAGGGGTTTCCTAGGCGAGCAGTACGTC.

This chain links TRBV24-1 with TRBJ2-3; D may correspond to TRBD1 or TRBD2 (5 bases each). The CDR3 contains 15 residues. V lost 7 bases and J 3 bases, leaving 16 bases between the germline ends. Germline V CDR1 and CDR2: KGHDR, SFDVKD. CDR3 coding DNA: TGTGCCACCAGCGCCCGAGGGGCTCCTACAGATACGCAGTATTTT. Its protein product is CATSARGAPTDTQYF.

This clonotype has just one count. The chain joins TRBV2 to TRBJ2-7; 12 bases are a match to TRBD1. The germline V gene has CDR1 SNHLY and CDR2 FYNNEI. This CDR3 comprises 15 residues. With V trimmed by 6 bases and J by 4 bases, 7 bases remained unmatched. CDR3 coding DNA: TGTGCCAGCAGAGGGACAGGGGGCCCTGGGTACGAGCAGTACTTC. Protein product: CASRGTGGPGYEQYF.

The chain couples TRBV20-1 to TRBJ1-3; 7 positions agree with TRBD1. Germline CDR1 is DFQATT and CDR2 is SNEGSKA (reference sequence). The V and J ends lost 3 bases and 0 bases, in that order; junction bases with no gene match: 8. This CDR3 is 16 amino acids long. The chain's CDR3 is CSARAGTASSGNTIYF. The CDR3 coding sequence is TGCAGTGCTAGGGCCGGGACAGCGAGCTCTGGAAACACCATATATTTT.

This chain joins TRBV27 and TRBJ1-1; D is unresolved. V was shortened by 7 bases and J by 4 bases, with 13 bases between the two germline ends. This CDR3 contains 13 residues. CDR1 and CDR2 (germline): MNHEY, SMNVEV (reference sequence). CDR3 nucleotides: TGTGCCAGCACCCACGGAGGGAGCACTGAAGCTTTCTTT. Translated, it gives CASTHGGSTEAFF.

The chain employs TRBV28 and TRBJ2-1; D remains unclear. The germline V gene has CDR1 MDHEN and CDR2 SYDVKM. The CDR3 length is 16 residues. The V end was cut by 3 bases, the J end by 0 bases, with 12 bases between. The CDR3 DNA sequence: TGTGCCAGCAGTTTGCGTCGCACGAGCTCCTACAATGAGCAGTTCTTC. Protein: CASSLRRTSSYNEQFF. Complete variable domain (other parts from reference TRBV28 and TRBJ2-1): DVKVTQSSRYLVKRTGEKVFLECVQDMDHENMFWYRQDPGLGLRLIYFSYDVKMKEKGDIPEGYSVSREKKERFSLILESASTNQTSMYLCASSLRRTSSYNEQFFGPGTRLTVL.

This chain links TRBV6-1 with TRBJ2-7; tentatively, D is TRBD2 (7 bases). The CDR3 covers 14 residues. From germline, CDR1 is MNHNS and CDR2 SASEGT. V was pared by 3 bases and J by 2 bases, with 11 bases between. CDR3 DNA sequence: TGTGCCAGCAGTGATCGGGGGGCCGCCTACGAGCAGTACTTC. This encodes CASSDRGAAYEQYF.

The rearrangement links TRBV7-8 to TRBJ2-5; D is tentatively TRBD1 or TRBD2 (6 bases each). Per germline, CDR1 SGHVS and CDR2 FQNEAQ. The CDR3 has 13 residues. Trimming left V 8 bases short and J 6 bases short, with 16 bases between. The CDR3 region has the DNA TGTGCCAGCGGTGGGGGGCCGGACAAGACCCAGTACTTC. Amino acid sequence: CASGGGPDKTQYF.

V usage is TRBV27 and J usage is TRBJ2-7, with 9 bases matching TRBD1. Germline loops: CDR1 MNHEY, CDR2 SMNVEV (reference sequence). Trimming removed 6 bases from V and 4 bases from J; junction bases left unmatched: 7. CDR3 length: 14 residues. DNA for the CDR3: TGTGCCAGCAGGGGGACAGGGAAGACGTACGAGCAGTACTTC. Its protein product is CASRGTGKTYEQYF.

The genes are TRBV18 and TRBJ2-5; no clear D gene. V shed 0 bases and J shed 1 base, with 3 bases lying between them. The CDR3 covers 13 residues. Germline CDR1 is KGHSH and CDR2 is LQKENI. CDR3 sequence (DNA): TGTGCCAGCTCACCACCGGGCCAAGAGACCCAGTACTTC. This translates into CASSPPGQETQYF.

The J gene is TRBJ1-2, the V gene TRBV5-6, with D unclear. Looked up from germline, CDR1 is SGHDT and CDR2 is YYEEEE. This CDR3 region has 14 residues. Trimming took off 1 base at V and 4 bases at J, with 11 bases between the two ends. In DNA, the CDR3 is TGTGCCAGCAGCTTGTGGCCGGCCCTCTATGGCTACACCTTC. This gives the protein CASSLWPALYGYTF.

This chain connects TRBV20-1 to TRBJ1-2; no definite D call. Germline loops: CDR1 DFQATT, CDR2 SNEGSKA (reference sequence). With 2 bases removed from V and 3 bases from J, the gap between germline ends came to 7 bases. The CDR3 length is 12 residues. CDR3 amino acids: CSARNTDYGYTF. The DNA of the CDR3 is TGCAGTGCTAGAAATACGGACTATGGCTACACCTTC.

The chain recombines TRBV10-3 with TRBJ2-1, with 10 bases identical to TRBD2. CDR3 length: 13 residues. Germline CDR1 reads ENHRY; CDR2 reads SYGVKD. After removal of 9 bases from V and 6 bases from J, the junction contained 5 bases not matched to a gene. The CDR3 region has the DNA TGTGCCATTGAAGCGGGAGGGTCCAATGAGCAGTTCTTC. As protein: CAIEAGGSNEQFF.

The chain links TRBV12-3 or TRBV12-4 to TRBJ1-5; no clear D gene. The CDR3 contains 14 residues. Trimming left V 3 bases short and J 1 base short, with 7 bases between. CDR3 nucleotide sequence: TGTGCCAGCAGTTTCCGCCAGAGCAATCAGCCCCAGCATTTT. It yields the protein CASSFRQSNQPQHF.

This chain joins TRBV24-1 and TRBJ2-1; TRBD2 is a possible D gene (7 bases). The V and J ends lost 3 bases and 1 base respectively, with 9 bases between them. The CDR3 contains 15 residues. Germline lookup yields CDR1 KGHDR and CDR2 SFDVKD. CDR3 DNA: TGTGCCACCAGTGATCGGGGGGCTTCCTACAATGAGCAGTTCTTC. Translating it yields CATSDRGASYNEQFF.

CDR3 nucleotide sequence: TGTGCCAGCAGCTTAGGGACAGGGGGCGTGAACACTGAAGCTTTCTTT. Translation gives CASSLGTGGVNTEAFF. This chain joins TRBV7-9 and TRBJ1-1, with 11 bases aligning to TRBD1. The junction had 1 base not matched to a gene; V was cut back by 1 base and J by 0 bases. Germline CDR1 and CDR2: SEHNR and FQNEAQ (reference sequence). This CDR3 is 16 amino acids long.

Here the CDR3 reads CSVDQASYNEQFF. For the CDR3, the DNA is TGCAGCGTCGACCAGGCCTCCTACAATGAGCAGTTCTTC. The rearrangement uses TRBV29-1 and TRBJ2-1; D call uncertain. The V end was cut by 6 bases, the J end by 0 bases, with 9 bases between. CDR1 is SQVTM and CDR2 is ANQGSEA in the germline V gene. The CDR3 totals 13 residues.

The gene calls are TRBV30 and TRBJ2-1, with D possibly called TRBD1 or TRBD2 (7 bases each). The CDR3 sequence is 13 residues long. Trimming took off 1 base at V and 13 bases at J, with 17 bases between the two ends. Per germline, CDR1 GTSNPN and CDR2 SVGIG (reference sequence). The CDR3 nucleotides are TGTGCCTGGAGTGGTCAGGGGGGGAGCGACCAGTTCTTC. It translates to CAWSGQGGSDQFF.

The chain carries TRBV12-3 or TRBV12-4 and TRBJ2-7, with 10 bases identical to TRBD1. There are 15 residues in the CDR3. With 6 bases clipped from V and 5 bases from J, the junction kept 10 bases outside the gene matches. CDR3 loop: CASSPGQGPLDEQYF. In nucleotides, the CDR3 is TGTGCCAGCAGCCCGGGACAGGGGCCCCTCGACGAGCAGTACTTC.

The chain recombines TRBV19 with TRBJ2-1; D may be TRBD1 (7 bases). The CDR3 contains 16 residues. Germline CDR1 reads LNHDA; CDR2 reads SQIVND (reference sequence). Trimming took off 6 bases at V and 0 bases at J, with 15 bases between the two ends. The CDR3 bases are TGTGCCAGTAGCCGGGACAGCGGGTCCTCCTACAATGAGCAGTTCTTC. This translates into CASSRDSGSSYNEQFF.

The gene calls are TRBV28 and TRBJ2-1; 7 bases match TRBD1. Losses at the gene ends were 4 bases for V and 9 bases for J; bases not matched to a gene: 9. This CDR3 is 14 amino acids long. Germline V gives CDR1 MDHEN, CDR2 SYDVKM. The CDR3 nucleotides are TGTGCCAGCAGTTCCGAGGGGGCGAATGTTGAGCAGTTCTTC. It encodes CASSSEGANVEQFF.

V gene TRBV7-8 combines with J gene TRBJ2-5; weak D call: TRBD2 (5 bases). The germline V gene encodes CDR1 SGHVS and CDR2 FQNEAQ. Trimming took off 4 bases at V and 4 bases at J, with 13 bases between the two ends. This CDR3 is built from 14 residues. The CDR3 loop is CASSSTGNRETQYF. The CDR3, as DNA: TGTGCCAGCAGCTCCACCGGGAACCGAGAGACCCAGTACTTC.

This CDR3 reads CASSRDRGYEQYV. The CDR3 region has the DNA TGTGCCAGCAGCAGGGACAGGGGTTACGAGCAGTACGTC. The rearrangement uses TRBV7-9 and TRBJ2-7; 10 positions agree with TRBD1. Trimming at V came to 5 bases and at J to 4 bases, leaving 2 bases not matched to a gene. CDR3 length equals 13 residues. Germline CDR1 SEHNR, CDR2 FQNEAQ (reference sequence).

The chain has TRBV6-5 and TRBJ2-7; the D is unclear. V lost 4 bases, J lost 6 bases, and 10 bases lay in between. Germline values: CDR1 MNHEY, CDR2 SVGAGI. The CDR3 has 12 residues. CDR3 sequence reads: CASSSPAGEQYF. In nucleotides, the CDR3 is TGTGCCAGCAGTTCCCCGGCCGGCGAGCAGTACTTC.

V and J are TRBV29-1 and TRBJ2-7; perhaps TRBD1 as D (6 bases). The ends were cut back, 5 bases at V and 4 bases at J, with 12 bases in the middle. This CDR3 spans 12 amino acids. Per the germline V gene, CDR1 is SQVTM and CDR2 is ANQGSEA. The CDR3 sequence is CSVPGTLYEQYF. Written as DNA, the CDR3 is TGCAGCGTTCCTGGGACACTATACGAGCAGTACTTC.

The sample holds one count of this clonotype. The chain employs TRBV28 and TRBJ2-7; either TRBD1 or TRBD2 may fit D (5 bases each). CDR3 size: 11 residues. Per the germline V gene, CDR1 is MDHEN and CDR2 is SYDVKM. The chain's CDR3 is CGVGSARGQYF. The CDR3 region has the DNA TGTGGGGTTGGGAGCGCGAGGGGGCAGTACTTC.

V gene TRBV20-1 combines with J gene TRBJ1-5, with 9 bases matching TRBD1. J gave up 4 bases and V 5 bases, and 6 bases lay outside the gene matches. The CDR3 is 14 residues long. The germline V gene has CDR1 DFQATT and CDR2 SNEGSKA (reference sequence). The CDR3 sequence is CSAADRGWNQPQHF. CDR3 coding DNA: TGCAGTGCTGCGGACAGGGGTTGGAATCAGCCCCAGCATTTT.

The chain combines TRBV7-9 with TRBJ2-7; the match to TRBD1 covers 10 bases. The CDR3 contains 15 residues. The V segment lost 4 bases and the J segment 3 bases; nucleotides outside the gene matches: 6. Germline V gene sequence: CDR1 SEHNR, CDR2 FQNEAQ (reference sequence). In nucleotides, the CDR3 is TGTGCCAGCAGCTACTGGGGGACAGGGGACTACGAGCAGTACTTC. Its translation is CASSYWGTGDYEQYF.